Below, one T cell receptor beta chain is given with its context. Its specificity is unknown. The V and J ends lost 6 bases and 1 base respectively, with 12 bases between them. CDR3 size: 14 residues. Germline assignment: CDR1 MDHEN and CDR2 SYDVKM. The record originates from a study of T cell responses to AZD1222 COVID-19 vaccine. Profiling relied on immunoSEQ multiplex PCR, and the TCRdb table lists in-frame clones only, not all of them. The sample yields more than 85,000 clones, roughly 89% seen once. Notes on the study in general: Only a handful of AZD1222 recipients tested seropositive at baseline. Spike-specific TCR breadth and depth both grew after two AZD1222 doses.

This chain uses TRBV28 with TRBJ1-1; a weak D match, TRBD1 (5 bases). The clonotype comes from an adult in good health. Material: peripheral blood, obtained on day 0 of AZD1222 vaccination. The CDR3 loop is CASSRTRRNTEAFF. CDR3 DNA: TGTGCCAGCAGCCGGACACGCAGGAACACTGAAGCTTTCTTT.